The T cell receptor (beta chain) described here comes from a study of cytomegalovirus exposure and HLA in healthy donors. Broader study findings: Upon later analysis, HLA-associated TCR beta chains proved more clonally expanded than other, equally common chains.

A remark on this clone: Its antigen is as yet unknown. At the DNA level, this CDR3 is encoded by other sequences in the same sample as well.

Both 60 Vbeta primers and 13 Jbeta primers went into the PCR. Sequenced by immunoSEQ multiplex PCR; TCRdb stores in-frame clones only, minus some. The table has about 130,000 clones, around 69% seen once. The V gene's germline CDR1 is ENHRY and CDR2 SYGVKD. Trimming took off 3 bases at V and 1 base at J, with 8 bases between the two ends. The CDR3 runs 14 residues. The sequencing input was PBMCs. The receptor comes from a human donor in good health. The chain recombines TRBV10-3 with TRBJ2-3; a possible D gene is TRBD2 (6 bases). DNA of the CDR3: TGTGCCATCAGTGATACGGGGGGCACAGATACGCAGTATTTT. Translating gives CAISDTGGTDTQYF.